Sequencing of this T cell receptor (beta chain) was carried out in a study of T cells in Graves' hyperthyroidism and ophthalmopathy. Findings and limits, study-wide: From stable hyperthyroidism, ophthalmopathy was separated by a 13 V-J model.

This clonotype was observed a handful of times. Its specificity is not known. CDR1 is MNHEY, CDR2 SVGAGI, per germline. The CDR3 has 17 amino acids. The trim removed 0 bases at V and 1 base at J, leaving 4 bases unmatched. The investigators amplified TCR beta CDR3 regions from RNA transcripts. The HTBI set primed first-round TCR CDR3 RT-PCR. TCRdb reanalysed the multiplex PCR reads using MiXCR and keeps one entry per CDR3 protein. The table lists some 440,000 distinct CDR3 sequences, roughly 14% of them singletons. Stable hyperthyroidism: no ophthalmopathy progression over 18 months of follow-up. Diagnosis relied on clinical symptoms, serum thyroxine and TRAb, thyroid ultrasound and orbital computed tomography.

V and J are TRBV6-5 and TRBJ2-3; 10 bases are a match to TRBD2. This receptor was obtained from a woman aged 18 to 35 with Graves' hyperthyroidism. The sequenced material came from blood. The chain's CDR3 is CASSYSGLAWGTDTQYF. The CDR3 DNA reads as TGTGCCAGCAGTTACTCGGGACTAGCGTGGGGCACAGATACGCAGTATTTT.